The TCR beta chain under discussion was sequenced for a study of blood T cells in healthy people across ages. Study details: Every two T cells gave about one barcoded beta molecule via template switching. Notes on the study in general: No conclusive comparison of naive versus antigen-experienced cells was possible with unsorted PBMCs. As age increased, TCR beta diversity per million T cells fell in a roughly linear fashion.

Healthy Russian Caucasian donors spanned ages about 6 to 100 years. The germline V gene encodes CDR1 MNHEY and CDR2 SVGEGT. Trimming removed 3 bases at V and 7 bases at J, with 16 bases between. The CDR3 is 15 residues long. This clonotype has more than one count but fewer than ten. Its antigen is currently unknown. Sample-barcoded 5' priming and a J-beta primer mix drove a second PCR of roughly 7 to 11 cycles. One entry per CDR3 protein results from TCRdb running MiXCR on the 5' RACE reads. The sample yields about 500,000 distinct CDR3 sequences, around 24% seen once. A further study also used this sample, focusing on T cells of mothers and their children.

The receptor was isolated from a boy aged 5-17 years in good health. What was sequenced was blood. The chain links TRBV6-2 or TRBV6-3 to TRBJ1-5, with D perhaps TRBD1 (6 bases). The CDR3 is CASSYGGPFSQPQHF. In nucleotides, the CDR3 is TGTGCCAGCAGTTATGGGGGGCCTTTTTCGCAGCCCCAGCATTTT.